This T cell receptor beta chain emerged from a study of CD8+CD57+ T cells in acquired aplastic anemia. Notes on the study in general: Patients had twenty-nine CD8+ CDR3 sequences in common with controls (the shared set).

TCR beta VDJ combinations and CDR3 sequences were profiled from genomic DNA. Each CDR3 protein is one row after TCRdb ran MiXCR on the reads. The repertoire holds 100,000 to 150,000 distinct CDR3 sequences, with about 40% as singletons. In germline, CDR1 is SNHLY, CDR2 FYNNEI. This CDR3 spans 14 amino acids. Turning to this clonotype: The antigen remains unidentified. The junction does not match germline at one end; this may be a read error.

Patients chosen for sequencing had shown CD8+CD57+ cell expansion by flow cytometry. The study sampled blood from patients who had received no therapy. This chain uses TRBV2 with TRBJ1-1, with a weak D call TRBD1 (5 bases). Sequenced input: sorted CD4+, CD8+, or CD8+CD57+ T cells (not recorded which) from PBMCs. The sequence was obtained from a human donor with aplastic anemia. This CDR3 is CASMGRMSDTEAFF. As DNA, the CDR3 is TGTGCCAGCATGGGACGGATGTCGGACACCGAAGCTTTCTTT.